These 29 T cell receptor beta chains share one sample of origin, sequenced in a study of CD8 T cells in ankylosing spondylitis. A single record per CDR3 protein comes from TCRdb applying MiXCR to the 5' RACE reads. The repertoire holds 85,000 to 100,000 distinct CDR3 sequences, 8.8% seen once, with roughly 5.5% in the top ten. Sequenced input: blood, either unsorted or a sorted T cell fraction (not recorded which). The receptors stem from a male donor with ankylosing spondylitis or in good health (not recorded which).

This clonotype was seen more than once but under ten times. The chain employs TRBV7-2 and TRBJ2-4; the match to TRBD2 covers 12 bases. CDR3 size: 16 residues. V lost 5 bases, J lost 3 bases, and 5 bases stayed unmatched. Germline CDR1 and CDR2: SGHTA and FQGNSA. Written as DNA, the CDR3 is TGTGCCAGCAGCACTAGCGGGGGGCTGTTCAAAAACATTCAGTACTTC. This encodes CASSTSGGLFKNIQYF.

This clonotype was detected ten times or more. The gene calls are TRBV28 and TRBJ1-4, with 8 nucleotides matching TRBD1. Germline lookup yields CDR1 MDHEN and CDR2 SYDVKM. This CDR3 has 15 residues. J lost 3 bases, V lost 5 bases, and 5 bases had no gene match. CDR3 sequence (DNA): TGTGCCAGCAGTCCCCAGGGGGCGGCTAATGAAAAACTGTTTTTT. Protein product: CASSPQGAANEKLFF.

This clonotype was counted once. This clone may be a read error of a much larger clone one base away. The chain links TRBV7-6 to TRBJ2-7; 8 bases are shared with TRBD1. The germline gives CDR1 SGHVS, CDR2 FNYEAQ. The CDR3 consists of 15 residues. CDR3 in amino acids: CTSSNPGTGFYEQYF. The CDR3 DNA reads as TGTACCAGCAGTAACCCCGGGACAGGCTTTTACGAGCAGTACTTC.

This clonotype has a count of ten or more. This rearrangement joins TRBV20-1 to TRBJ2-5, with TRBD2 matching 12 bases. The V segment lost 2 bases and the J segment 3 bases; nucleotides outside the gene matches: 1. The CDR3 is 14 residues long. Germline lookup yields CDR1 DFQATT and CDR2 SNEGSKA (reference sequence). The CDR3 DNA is TGCAGTGCTAGACGACTAGCGGGGGAAGAGACCCAGTACTTC. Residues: CSARRLAGEETQYF.

The CDR3 spells CASSFQTGRETQYF. The CDR3 bases are TGTGCCAGCAGCTTCCAGACAGGGCGGGAGACCCAGTACTTC. The chain is built from TRBV7-6 and TRBJ2-5; 7 nucleotides match TRBD1. There are 14 residues in the CDR3. V dropped 3 bases and J dropped 5; count of bases not matched to a gene: 6. CDR1 and CDR2 from the germline V gene are SGHVS and FNYEAQ.

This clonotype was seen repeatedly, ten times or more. The CDR3 DNA sequence: TGTGCCAGCAGCTATCCGGGGTTTGGCTACGAGCAGTACTTC. Translation: CASSYPGFGYEQYF. The chain has TRBV11-2 and TRBJ2-7; D possibly corresponds to TRBD2 (5 bases). The germline V gene has CDR1 SGHAT and CDR2 FQNNGV. V gave up 4 bases and J gave up 3 bases, with 13 bases separating them. This CDR3 contains 14 residues.

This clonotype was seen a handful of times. The CDR3 spells CATSDSGLSYEQYF. In nucleotides, the CDR3 is TGTGCCACCAGTGATAGTGGGCTTTCCTACGAGCAGTACTTC. V usage is TRBV24-1 and J usage is TRBJ2-7; D is unresolved. Germline values: CDR1 KGHDR, CDR2 SFDVKD. This CDR3 has 14 residues. V was clipped by 3 bases and J by 1 base, with 9 bases between them.

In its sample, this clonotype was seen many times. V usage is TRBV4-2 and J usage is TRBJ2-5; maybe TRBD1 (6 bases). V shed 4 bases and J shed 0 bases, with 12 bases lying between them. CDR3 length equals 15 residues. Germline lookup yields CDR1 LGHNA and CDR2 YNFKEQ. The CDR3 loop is CASSPLQGNQETQYF. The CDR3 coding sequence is TGTGCCAGCAGCCCGTTACAGGGAAACCAAGAGACCCAGTACTTC.

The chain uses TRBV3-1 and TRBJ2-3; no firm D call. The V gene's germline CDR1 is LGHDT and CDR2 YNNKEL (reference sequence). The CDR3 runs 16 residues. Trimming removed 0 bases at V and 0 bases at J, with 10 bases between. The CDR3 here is CASSQDSQVSTDTQYF. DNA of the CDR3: TGTGCCAGCAGCCAAGATTCGCAGGTTAGCACAGATACGCAGTATTTT.

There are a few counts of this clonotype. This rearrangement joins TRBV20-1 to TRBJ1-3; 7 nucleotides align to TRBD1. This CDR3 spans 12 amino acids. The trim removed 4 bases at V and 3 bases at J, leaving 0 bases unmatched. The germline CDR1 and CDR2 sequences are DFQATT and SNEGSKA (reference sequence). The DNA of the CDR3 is TGCAGTGCTACAGGGGGTGGAAACACCATATATTTT. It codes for CSATGGGNTIYF.

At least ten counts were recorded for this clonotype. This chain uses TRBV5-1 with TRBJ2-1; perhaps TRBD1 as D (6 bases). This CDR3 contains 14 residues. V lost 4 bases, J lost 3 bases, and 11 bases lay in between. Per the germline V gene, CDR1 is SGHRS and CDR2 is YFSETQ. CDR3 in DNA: TGCGCCAGCAGCACTGGGACAATCTACAATGAGCAGTTCTTC. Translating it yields CASSTGTIYNEQFF.

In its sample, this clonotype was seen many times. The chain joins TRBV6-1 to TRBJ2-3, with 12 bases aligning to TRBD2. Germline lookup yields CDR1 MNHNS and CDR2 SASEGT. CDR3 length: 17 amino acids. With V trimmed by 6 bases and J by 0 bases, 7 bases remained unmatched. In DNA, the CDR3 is TGTGCCAGCAGGGGACTAGCGGGTTGGCCTAGCACAGATACGCAGTATTTT. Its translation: CASRGLAGWPSTDTQYF.

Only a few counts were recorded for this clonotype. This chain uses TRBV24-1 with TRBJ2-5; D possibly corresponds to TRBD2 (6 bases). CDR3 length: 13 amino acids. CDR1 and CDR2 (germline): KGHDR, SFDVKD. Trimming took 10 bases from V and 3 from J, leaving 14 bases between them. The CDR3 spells CATGTPGEETQYF. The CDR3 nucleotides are TGTGCCACTGGCACTCCGGGGGAAGAGACCCAGTACTTC.

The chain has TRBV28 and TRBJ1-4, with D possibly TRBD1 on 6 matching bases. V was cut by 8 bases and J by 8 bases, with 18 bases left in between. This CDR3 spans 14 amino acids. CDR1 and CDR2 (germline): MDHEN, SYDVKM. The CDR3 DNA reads TGTGCCAGCTTGGGGACAATGTCGTTCGAAAAACTGTTTTTT. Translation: CASLGTMSFEKLFF.

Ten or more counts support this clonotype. The CDR3 loop reads CASSPPRDRGTYEQYF. In DNA form, the CDR3 reads TGTGCCAGCAGCCCGCCCCGGGACAGGGGAACCTACGAGCAGTACTTC. The chain joins TRBV7-6 to TRBJ2-7; TRBD1 matches at 10 bases. The CDR3 extends over 16 amino acids. V shed 5 bases, J shed 2 bases, and the junction held 9 bases outside the gene matches. The germline CDR1 and CDR2 sequences are SGHVS and FNYEAQ.

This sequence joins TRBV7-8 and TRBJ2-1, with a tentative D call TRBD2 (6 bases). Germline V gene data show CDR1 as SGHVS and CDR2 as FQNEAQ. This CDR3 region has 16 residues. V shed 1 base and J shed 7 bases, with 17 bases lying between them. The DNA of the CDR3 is TGTGCCAGCAGCTTAGGGGTCCGGGGGTGGAAGAATGAGCAGTTCTTC. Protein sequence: CASSLGVRGWKNEQFF. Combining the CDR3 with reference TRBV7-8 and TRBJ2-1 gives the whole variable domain GAGVSQSPRYKVAKRGQDVALRCDPISGHVSLFWYQQALGQGPEFLTYFQNEAQLDKSGLPSDRFFAERPEGSVSTLKIQRTQQEDSAVYLCASSLGVRGWKNEQFFGPGTRLTVL.

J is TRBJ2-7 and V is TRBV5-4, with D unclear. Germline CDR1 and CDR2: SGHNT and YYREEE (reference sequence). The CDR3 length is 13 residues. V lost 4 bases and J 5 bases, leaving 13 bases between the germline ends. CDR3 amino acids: CASSARVGNEQYF. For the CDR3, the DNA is TGTGCCAGCAGCGCCCGGGTAGGGAACGAGCAGTACTTC.

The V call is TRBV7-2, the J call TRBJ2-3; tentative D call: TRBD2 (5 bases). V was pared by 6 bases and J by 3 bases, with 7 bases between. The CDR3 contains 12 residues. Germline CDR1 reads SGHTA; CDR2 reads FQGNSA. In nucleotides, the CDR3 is TGTGCCAGCAGGAGCGGAACAGATACGCAGTATTTT. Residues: CASRSGTDTQYF.

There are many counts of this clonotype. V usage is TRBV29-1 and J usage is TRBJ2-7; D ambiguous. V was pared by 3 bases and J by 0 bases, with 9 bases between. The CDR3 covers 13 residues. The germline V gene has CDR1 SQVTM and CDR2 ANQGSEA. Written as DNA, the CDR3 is TGCAGCGTTGATGACCCGAGCTCCTACGAGCAGTACTTC. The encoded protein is CSVDDPSSYEQYF.

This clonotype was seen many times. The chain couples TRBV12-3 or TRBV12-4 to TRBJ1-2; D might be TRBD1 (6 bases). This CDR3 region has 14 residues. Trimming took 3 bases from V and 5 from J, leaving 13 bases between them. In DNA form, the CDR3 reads TGTGCCAGCAGTTTGGAGACAGGTGATTATGGCTACACCTTC. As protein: CASSLETGDYGYTF.

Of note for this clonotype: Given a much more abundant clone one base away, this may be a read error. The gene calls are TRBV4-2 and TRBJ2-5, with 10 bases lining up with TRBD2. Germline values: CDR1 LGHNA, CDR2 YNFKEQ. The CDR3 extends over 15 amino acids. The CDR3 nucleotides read TGTGCCAGCAGCAAAACTAGCGGGGTTTCAGAGACCCGGTACTTC. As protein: CASSKTSGVSETRYF.

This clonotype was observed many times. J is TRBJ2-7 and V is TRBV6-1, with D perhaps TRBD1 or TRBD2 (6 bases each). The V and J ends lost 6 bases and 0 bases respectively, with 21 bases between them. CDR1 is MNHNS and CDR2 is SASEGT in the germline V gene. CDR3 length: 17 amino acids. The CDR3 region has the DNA TGTGCCAGCAGGACAAATCCTGGAGGGGGGCTCTCCTACGAGCAGTACTTC. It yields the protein CASRTNPGGGLSYEQYF.

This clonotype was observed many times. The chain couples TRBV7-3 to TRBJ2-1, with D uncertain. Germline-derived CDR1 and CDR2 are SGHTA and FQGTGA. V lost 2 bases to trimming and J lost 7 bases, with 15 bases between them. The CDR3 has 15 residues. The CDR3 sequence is CASSLDARSGNEQFF. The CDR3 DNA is TGTGCCAGCAGCTTAGACGCAAGAAGTGGAAATGAGCAGTTCTTC.

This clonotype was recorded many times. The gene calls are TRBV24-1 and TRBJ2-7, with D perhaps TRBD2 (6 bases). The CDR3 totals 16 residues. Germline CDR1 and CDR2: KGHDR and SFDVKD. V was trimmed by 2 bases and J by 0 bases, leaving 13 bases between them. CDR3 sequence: CATSDSGPRGSYEQYF. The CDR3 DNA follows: TGTGCCACCAGTGATTCCGGACCGCGGGGCTCCTACGAGCAGTACTTC.

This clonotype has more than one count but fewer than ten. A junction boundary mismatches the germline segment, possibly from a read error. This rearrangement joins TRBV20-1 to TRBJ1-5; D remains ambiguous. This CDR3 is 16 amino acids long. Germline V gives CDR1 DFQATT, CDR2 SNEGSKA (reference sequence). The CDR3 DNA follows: TGCTGTGCTAGAACCCCCGGGAGTTATAGCAATCAGCCCCAGCATTTT. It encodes CCARTPGSYSNQPQHF.

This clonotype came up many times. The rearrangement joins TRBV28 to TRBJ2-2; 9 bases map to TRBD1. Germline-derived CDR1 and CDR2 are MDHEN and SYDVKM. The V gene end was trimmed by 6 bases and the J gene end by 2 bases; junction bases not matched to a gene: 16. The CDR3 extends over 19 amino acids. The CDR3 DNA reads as TGTGCCAGCAGACCATATACAGGGGGCGGTTTTTCCAACACCGGGGAGCTGTTTTTT. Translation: CASRPYTGGGFSNTGELFF.

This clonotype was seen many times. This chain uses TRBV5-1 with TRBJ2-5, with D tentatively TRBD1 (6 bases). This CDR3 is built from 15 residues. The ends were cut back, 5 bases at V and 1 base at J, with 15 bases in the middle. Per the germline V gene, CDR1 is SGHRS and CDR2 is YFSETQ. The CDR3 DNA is TGCGCCAGCAGATACGGACAGCCCCTCCAAGAGACCCAGTACTTC. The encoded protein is CASRYGQPLQETQYF.

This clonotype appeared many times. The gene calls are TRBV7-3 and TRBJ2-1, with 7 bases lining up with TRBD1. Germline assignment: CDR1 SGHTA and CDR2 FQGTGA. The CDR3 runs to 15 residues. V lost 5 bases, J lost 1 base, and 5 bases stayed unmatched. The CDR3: CASSRTGQSYNEQFF. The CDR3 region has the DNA TGTGCCAGCAGCCGGACAGGCCAATCCTACAATGAGCAGTTCTTC.

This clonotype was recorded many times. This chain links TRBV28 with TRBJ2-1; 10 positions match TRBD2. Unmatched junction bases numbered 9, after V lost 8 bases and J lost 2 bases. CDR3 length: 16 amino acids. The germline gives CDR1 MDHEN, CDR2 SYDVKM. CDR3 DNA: TGTGCCAGCGGGGATAGCGGGGGGAGGGCCTACAATGAGCAGTTCTTC. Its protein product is CASGDSGGRAYNEQFF.